A single sample is the source of the 32 T cell receptor beta chains below, sequenced in a study of T-cell memory formation after mild COVID-19. MiXCR, run by TCRdb on the 5' RACE reads, gives a single entry per CDR3 protein. The sample consists of about 250,000 distinct CDR3 sequences, about 17% of them appearing once. The sample consisted of PBMCs or a T cell subset sorted from them (not recorded which). The receptors were sampled from a man aged 18-30 years who had mild COVID-19 (a few samples of this study predate the infection). Cell type and time point are not known.

This clonotype has just a few counts. The rearrangement joins TRBV4-1 to TRBJ2-4; TRBD2 aligns across 11 bases. Germline V gene lookup returns CDR1 MGHRA and CDR2 YSYEKL. After removal of 2 bases from V and 2 bases from J, the junction contained 14 bases not matched to a gene. The CDR3 covers 20 residues. The CDR3 bases are TGCGCCAGCAGCCAACTCCCCCGGACTAGCGGGCTAAAATCCAAAAACATTCAGTACTTC. This translates into CASSQLPRTSGLKSKNIQYF.

The sample holds a few counts of this clonotype. The chain employs TRBV6-2 or TRBV6-3 and TRBJ1-1; 8 bases line up with TRBD1. The CDR3 covers 13 residues. Germline-derived CDR1 and CDR2 are MNHEY and SVGEGT. Germline trimming cut 2 bases from V and 11 bases from J; bases unmatched to any gene: 7. The CDR3 DNA sequence: TGTGCCAGCAGTTACGAACAGGGGGTTCGGGCTTTCTTT. This codes for CASSYEQGVRAFF.

This clonotype was observed many times. V and J are TRBV12-3 or TRBV12-4 and TRBJ1-2, with D possibly matching TRBD1 (6 bases). The V and J ends lost 5 bases and 5 bases respectively, with 9 bases between them. This CDR3 has 12 residues. Here the CDR3 reads CASSPGQYGYTF. The CDR3 nucleotides read TGTGCCAGCAGTCCAGGACAGTATGGCTACACCTTC.

CDR3 nucleotide sequence: TGTGCCAGCAGACGGGCGGGAGCGGGCCGCACCGGGGAGCTGTTTTTT. Protein: CASRRAGAGRTGELFF. This chain uses TRBV12-3 or TRBV12-4 with TRBJ2-2, with TRBD2 matching over 7 bases. V lost 6 bases, J lost 4 bases, and 11 bases stayed unmatched. This CDR3 spans 16 amino acids.

The rearrangement joins TRBV30 to TRBJ2-3; D ambiguous. CDR1 and CDR2 (germline): GTSNPN, SVGIG (reference sequence). The V gene lost 5 bases and the J gene lost 3 bases, with 12 bases spanning the gap. This CDR3 is 13 amino acids long. The CDR3 DNA reads TGTGCCTGGGACCGAGGACCAACAGATACGCAGTATTTT. Translation gives CAWDRGPTDTQYF.

This clonotype was seen more than once but under ten times. This chain joins TRBV28 and TRBJ2-3; D gene ambiguous. Germline V gives CDR1 MDHEN, CDR2 SYDVKM. Trimming took off 10 bases at V and 4 bases at J, with 9 bases between the two ends. The CDR3 spans 11 residues. CDR3 DNA sequence: TGTGCCACCTTACGCGCAGATACGCAGTATTTT. This encodes CATLRADTQYF.

This rearrangement joins TRBV6-1 to TRBJ2-7; 8 bases fit TRBD2. The CDR3 sequence is 15 residues long. Trimming at V came to 1 base and at J to 2 bases, leaving 4 bases not matched to a gene. Germline CDR1 reads MNHNS; CDR2 reads SASEGT. This CDR3 is CASSEGGGTPYEQYF. The CDR3 DNA follows: TGTGCCAGCAGTGAAGGCGGGGGGACGCCCTACGAGCAGTACTTC.

The chain carries TRBV5-1 and TRBJ2-6; 7 nucleotides match TRBD1. Germline V lookup: CDR1 SGHRS, CDR2 YFSETQ. V trimming: 3 bases; J trimming: 2 bases; junction bases outside the gene matches: 5. The CDR3 sequence is 16 residues long. The CDR3 reads CASSSGGPPGANVLTF. In DNA, the CDR3 is TGCGCCAGCAGCTCAGGGGGACCCCCTGGGGCCAACGTCCTGACTTTC.

There are a few counts of this clonotype. This rearrangement joins TRBV12-3 or TRBV12-4 to TRBJ1-2; TRBD1 matches 12 bases. The CDR3 has 16 amino acids. Trimming at V came to 6 bases and at J to 4 bases, leaving 9 bases not matched to a gene. The DNA for the CDR3 is TGTGCCAGCAGCGACGGGACAGGGGGCGGGCTCTATGGCTACACCTTC. Translation gives CASSDGTGGGLYGYTF.

The rearrangement uses TRBV6-5 and TRBJ2-5, with 10 nucleotides matching TRBD1. V was pared by 4 bases and J by 4 bases, with 12 bases of the junction left unmatched. Germline V gene data show CDR1 as MNHEY and CDR2 as SVGAGI. This CDR3 is 17 amino acids long. The CDR3 DNA is TGTGCCAGCAGTTTGACGTCCGGGACAGGGGTGGGAGAGACCCAGTACTTC. Residues: CASSLTSGTGVGETQYF.

The chain has TRBV5-1 and TRBJ2-1, with D unclear. This CDR3 region has 14 residues. V was cut by 3 bases and J by 8 bases, with 15 bases left in between. Germline lookup yields CDR1 SGHRS and CDR2 YFSETQ. CDR3 region: CASSSGRKGDEQFF. In DNA, the CDR3 is TGCGCCAGCAGCTCAGGTAGGAAGGGCGATGAGCAGTTCTTC.

This clonotype was picked up a small number of times. This sequence joins TRBV27 and TRBJ2-5, with TRBD1 as a possible D gene (5 bases). Trimming took 3 bases from V and 0 from J, leaving 8 bases between them. CDR1 is MNHEY, CDR2 SMNVEV, per germline (reference sequence). The CDR3 is 14 amino acids. CDR3 nucleotides: TGTGCCAGCAGTTTTGACAGATACCAAGAGACCCAGTACTTC. This sequence encodes CASSFDRYQETQYF.

This clonotype was counted a few times. Here the CDR3 DNA reads TGTGCCAGCAGCCGCGGGCCATTCTCCTACGAGCAGTACGTC. It codes for CASSRGPFSYEQYV. The V call is TRBV3-1, the J call TRBJ2-7, with D possibly TRBD2 on 5 matching bases. Germline CDR1 is LGHDT and CDR2 is YNNKEL (reference sequence). The V and J ends lost 4 bases and 0 bases respectively, with 10 bases between them. The CDR3 length is 14 residues.

This clonotype has only a few counts. The CDR3 DNA is TGTGCCAGCAGCTTTAGATATTATGGCTACACCTTC. It yields the protein CASSFRYYGYTF. This chain joins TRBV7-2 and TRBJ1-2; D gene unclear. This CDR3 region has 12 residues. Between the trimmed V and J ends, which lost 3 bases and 5 bases, there was a span of 7 bases. CDR1 is SGHTA and CDR2 is FQGNSA in the germline V gene.

This clonotype was found a few times. The CDR3 DNA is TGTGCCAGCAGTTTACGAGAGATCACTGAAGCTTTCTTT. Its protein is CASSLREITEAFF. The J gene is TRBJ1-1, the V gene TRBV12-3 or TRBV12-4; D is uncertain. V was trimmed by 2 bases and J by 4 bases, leaving 8 bases between them. The CDR3 length is 13 residues.

This clonotype occurred a few times. CDR3 bases: TGTGCCACCAGCAGAGATCTCTCTTGGGGGGCTGCAGATACGCAGTATTTT. It translates to CATSRDLSWGAADTQYF. The chain has TRBV15 and TRBJ2-3; D tentatively fits TRBD1 or TRBD2 (6 bases each). V lost 0 bases to trimming and J lost 4 bases, with 17 bases between them. Germline V gene sequence: CDR1 LNHNV, CDR2 YYDKDF (reference sequence). CDR3 size: 17 residues.

This clonotype was observed at least ten times. This chain connects TRBV7-2 to TRBJ1-5; D uncertain. The V end was cut by 1 base, the J end by 7 bases, with 5 bases between. CDR3 size: 12 residues. Germline CDR1 and CDR2: SGHTA and FQGNSA. The CDR3 reads CASSLGVQPQHF. The CDR3 coding sequence is TGTGCCAGCAGCTTAGGGGTACAGCCCCAGCATTTT.

This clonotype turned up a few times. This sequence joins TRBV5-1 and TRBJ2-3; 8 nucleotides match TRBD1. This CDR3 is built from 15 residues. Trimming removed 6 bases from V and 4 bases from J; junction bases left unmatched: 10. The germline V gene has CDR1 SGHRS and CDR2 YFSETQ. DNA of the CDR3: TGCGCCAGCAAAGTGCCGGACAGGGAGGCAGATACGCAGTATTTT. Protein: CASKVPDREADTQYF.

The chain employs TRBV15 and TRBJ1-6; D perhaps matches TRBD1 (5 bases). Germline V gene data show CDR1 as LNHNV and CDR2 as YYDKDF (reference sequence). The CDR3 totals 13 residues. V was shortened by 3 bases and J by 7 bases, with 7 bases between the two germline ends. CDR3 sequence: CATSRGPNSPLHF. The CDR3 DNA sequence: TGTGCCACCAGCAGGGGACCGAATTCACCCCTCCACTTT. Combining the CDR3 with reference TRBV15 and TRBJ1-6 gives the whole variable domain DAMVIQNPRYQVTQFGKPVTLSCSQTLNHNVMYWYQQKSSQAPKLLFHYYDKDFNNEADTPDNFQSRRPNTSFCFLDIRSPGLGDTAMYLCATSRGPNSPLHFGNGTRLTVT.

This clonotype occurred a few times. This chain joins TRBV9 and TRBJ1-6; the match to TRBD1 covers 12 bases. After removal of 3 bases from V and 8 bases from J, the junction contained 6 bases not matched to a gene. The CDR3 is 16 amino acids. Germline V gives CDR1 SGDLS, CDR2 YYNGEE. This CDR3 reads CASSASGTGGDSPLHF. CDR3 DNA sequence: TGTGCCAGCAGCGCGTCCGGGACAGGGGGCGATTCACCCCTCCACTTT.

CDR3: CASSLMGSPLHF. The CDR3 DNA is TGTGCCAGCAGCTTAATGGGATCACCCCTCCACTTT. The chain links TRBV7-3 to TRBJ1-6; D gene ambiguous. The CDR3 is 12 residues long. V was trimmed by 1 base and J by 10 bases, leaving 5 bases between them. Germline-derived CDR1 and CDR2 are SGHTA and FQGTGA.

This chain connects TRBV7-2 to TRBJ2-3, with TRBD1 matching over 8 bases. The CDR3 is made up of 14 amino acids. Germline V lookup: CDR1 SGHTA, CDR2 FQGNSA. V gave up 5 bases and J gave up 4 bases; unmatched junction bases: 5. CDR3 in DNA: TGTGCCAGCAGCCCCGACAGGGGACCAGATACGCAGTATTTT. This encodes CASSPDRGPDTQYF.

This clonotype showed up just a few times. V usage is TRBV4-1 and J usage is TRBJ2-1; D remains unclear. The CDR3 consists of 14 residues. Germline-derived CDR1 and CDR2 are MGHRA and YSYEKL. Trimming cost V 4 bases and J 4 bases, with 11 bases left between them. The CDR3 DNA reads TGCGCCAGCAGCCCCACGATCGGGTACAATGAGCAGTTCTTC. Translation gives CASSPTIGYNEQFF.

The rearrangement joins TRBV7-2 to TRBJ2-5; no firm D call. Germline V gene lookup returns CDR1 SGHTA and CDR2 FQGNSA. The CDR3 has 14 residues. V was trimmed by 1 base and J by 5 bases, leaving 11 bases between them. This chain's CDR3 is CASSLVLDVETQYF. The DNA for the CDR3 is TGTGCCAGCAGCTTAGTCCTGGACGTCGAGACCCAGTACTTC.

V gene TRBV7-2 combines with J gene TRBJ1-1, with D perhaps TRBD1 (5 bases). The CDR3 consists of 11 residues. Trimming removed 7 bases from V and 9 bases from J, with 12 bases in between. Germline V gives CDR1 SGHTA, CDR2 FQGNSA. CDR3 in DNA: TGTGCCAGCATGGGGGTCAGAAAAGCTTTCTTT. As protein: CASMGVRKAFF.

This clonotype was found once. The chain joins TRBV7-2 to TRBJ2-5, with D perhaps matching TRBD1 (6 bases). V shed 1 base and J shed 5 bases, with 11 bases lying between them. The CDR3 is 14 residues long. CDR1 is SGHTA, CDR2 FQGNSA, per germline. The CDR3 bases are TGTGCCAGCAGCTTAGGTAGGGGGTTCGAGACCCAGTACTTC. Protein sequence: CASSLGRGFETQYF.

CDR3 nucleotides: TGCAGTGCTAATGGACAGGGGAGTACAGATACGCAGTATTTT. This encodes CSANGQGSTDTQYF. V is TRBV20-1 and J is TRBJ2-3; 9 bases align to TRBD1. The CDR3 is 14 residues long. Germline trimming cut 4 bases from V and 3 bases from J; bases unmatched to any gene: 5. Germline lookup yields CDR1 DFQATT and CDR2 SNEGSKA (reference sequence).

V usage is TRBV11-3 and J usage is TRBJ2-1; tentatively, D is TRBD1 (6 bases). Trimming pared 5 bases from V and 8 bases from J, leaving 16 bases between. Germline CDR1 SGHNT, CDR2 YENEEA. The CDR3 is made up of 14 amino acids. For the CDR3, the DNA is TGTGCCAGCAGCGAGACAAACAGGGAGCATGAGCAGTTCTTC. Protein: CASSETNREHEQFF.

V usage is TRBV12-3 or TRBV12-4 and J usage is TRBJ2-6, with D possibly called TRBD1 or TRBD2 (6 bases each). CDR3 size: 18 residues. Trimming removed 4 bases at V and 0 bases at J, with 16 bases between. CDR3 nucleotide sequence: TGTGCCAGCAGTTGGGGGGCGCAATCCATCTCTGGGGCCAACGTCCTGACTTTC. Translation gives CASSWGAQSISGANVLTF.

This clonotype showed up just a few times. V and J are TRBV12-3 or TRBV12-4 and TRBJ2-2; D possibly corresponds to TRBD1 (6 bases). V shed 10 bases and J shed 4 bases, with 16 bases lying between them. The CDR3 consists of 14 residues. The DNA of the CDR3 is TGTGCCACCTCCCCGGGACACGGCACCGGGGAGCTGTTTTTT. The encoded protein is CATSPGHGTGELFF.

The chain combines TRBV10-1 with TRBJ2-5; D uncertain. The CDR3 has 10 amino acids. V was clipped by 5 bases and J by 10 bases, with 8 bases between them. Germline V gives CDR1 WNHNN, CDR2 SYGVQD (reference sequence). CDR3 region: CASSSAHQYF. In nucleotides, the CDR3 is TGCGCCAGCAGTTCGGCCCACCAGTACTTC.

The rearrangement links TRBV7-2 to TRBJ1-2, with TRBD1 identical over 8 bases. CDR1 is SGHTA and CDR2 is FQGNSA in the germline V gene. V lost 5 bases, J lost 0 bases, and 8 bases stayed unmatched. CDR3 length: 16 residues. CDR3 residues: CASSHRGDLTNYGYTF. The CDR3 bases are TGTGCCAGCAGCCACAGGGGGGACCTCACTAACTATGGCTACACCTTC.